This T cell receptor (beta chain) was sequenced for a study of identical twins. Study observations and caveats: In beta out-of-frame sequences, the excess sharing between twins was weaker.

With respect to this clonotype: What it binds is not known.

TCRdb processed the 5' RACE reads anew with MiXCR; each CDR3 protein has one entry. The sample lists about 520,000 distinct CDR3 sequences, 20% to 25% occurring once. V was trimmed by 7 bases and J by 6 bases, leaving 19 bases between them. This CDR3 region has 14 residues. The germline V gene encodes CDR1 SQVTM and CDR2 ANQGSEA. The same sample was also used in a study of T cells expressing NK-cell markers. According to that study: Cells sorted as CD3+CD56+NKG2C+, CD3+CD56+NKG2C- and CD3+CD56-NKG2C+ T cells supplied the TCR beta repertoires. Leadership of the CD3+CD56-NKG2C+ fraction also belonged to these clonotypes in several donors.

The clonotype comes from a woman aged 18-29 years in good health. Specimen: CD4+ T cells sorted from blood. V gene TRBV29-1 combines with J gene TRBJ2-1; perhaps D is TRBD1 or TRBD2 (5 bases each). The CDR3 sequence: CSAQVRGLSNEQFF. The CDR3 DNA sequence: TGCAGCGCTCAGGTACGGGGCCTTTCCAATGAGCAGTTCTTC.